This passage covers 15 T cell receptor beta chains from one sample sequenced in a study of blood T cell repertoires in COVID-19. Only in-frame clones appear in the TCRdb table, and some are missing; sequencing was by immunoSEQ multiplex PCR. Here the sample spans about 250,000 clones, approximately 84% being singletons. The material sequenced was PBMCs or T cells enriched from blood (not recorded which). These receptors were collected from a man between 18 and 35 years old who had recovered from COVID-19.

The genes are TRBV28 and TRBJ2-7; tentative D call: TRBD2 (5 bases). The CDR3 consists of 17 residues. V gave up 6 bases and J gave up 3 bases, with 24 bases separating them. The germline V gene has CDR1 MDHEN and CDR2 SYDVKM. CDR3 in amino acids: CASSSTVRADPLYEQYF. The CDR3 region has the DNA TGTGCCAGCAGCTCAACCGTCAGAGCGGACCCGCTCTACGAGCAGTACTTC.

The chain joins TRBV19 to TRBJ2-2, with 12 bases identical to TRBD2. Germline V gene data show CDR1 as LNHDA and CDR2 as SQIVND (reference sequence). The CDR3 loop spans 17 amino acids. J gave up 3 bases and V 4 bases, and 6 bases lay outside the gene matches. The CDR3 loop is CASSSRRLAGDTGELFF. The DNA of the CDR3 is TGTGCCAGTAGTAGTAGGCGACTAGCGGGAGACACCGGGGAGCTGTTTTTT.

The V gene is TRBV5-5, the J gene TRBJ1-1; 8 nucleotides line up with TRBD1. Germline trimming cut 0 bases from V and 7 bases from J; bases unmatched to any gene: 8. The germline gives CDR1 SGHKS, CDR2 YYEKEE (reference sequence). The CDR3 covers 15 residues. The CDR3 here is CASSLGHRGYSEAFF. The CDR3 DNA sequence: TGTGCCAGCAGCTTGGGCCACAGGGGGTACAGTGAAGCTTTCTTT.

V gene TRBV2 combines with J gene TRBJ1-4, with D possibly matching TRBD1 (6 bases). Trimming removed 10 bases at V and 8 bases at J, with 20 bases between. This CDR3 has 14 residues. Germline CDR1 and CDR2: SNHLY and FYNNEI. The CDR3 nucleotides read TGTGCCATAAATGAGGTGGGGGCACGGGAAAAACTGTTTTTT. This sequence encodes CAINEVGAREKLFF.

The chain couples TRBV11-3 to TRBJ2-5; 7 bases align to TRBD2. In germline, CDR1 is SGHNT, CDR2 YENEEA. CDR3 length equals 18 residues. After removal of 1 base from V and 3 bases from J, the junction contained 14 bases not matched to a gene. This CDR3 reads CASSLAPRETSWEETQYF. Written as DNA, the CDR3 is TGTGCCAGCAGCTTAGCCCCTAGGGAGACTAGCTGGGAAGAGACCCAGTACTTC.

This sequence joins TRBV9 and TRBJ1-1; D perhaps matches TRBD1 (6 bases). Looked up from germline, CDR1 is SGDLS and CDR2 is YYNGEE. The CDR3 covers 18 residues. Trimming stripped 3 bases from V and 0 bases from J, with 21 bases between. CDR3 nucleotide sequence: TGTGCCAGCAGCGCCTCGATGGGGACAAGACTCATGAACACTGAAGCTTTCTTT. Translated, it gives CASSASMGTRLMNTEAFF. Looking up the rest from reference TRBV9 and TRBJ1-1 gives the full variable domain: DSGVTQTPKHLITATGQRVTLRCSPRSGDLSVYWYQQSLDQGLQFLIQYYNGEERAKGNILERFSAQQFPDLHSELNLSSLELGDSALYFCASSASMGTRLMNTEAFFGQGTRLTVV.

The V and J genes are TRBV6-5 and TRBJ1-4, with D perhaps matching TRBD1 (6 bases). This CDR3 contains 15 residues. The V end was cut by 6 bases, the J end by 5 bases, with 16 bases between. The V gene's germline CDR1 is MNHEY and CDR2 SVGAGI. Written as DNA, the CDR3 is TGTGCCAGCAGGAGGGTCCAGGGGACAAATGAAAAACTGTTTTTT. This gives the protein CASRRVQGTNEKLFF.

This chain connects TRBV13 to TRBJ2-1, with D uncertain. Germline lookup yields CDR1 PRHDT and CDR2 FYEKMQ (reference sequence). The CDR3 covers 16 residues. The V end was cut by 0 bases, the J end by 1 base, with 10 bases between. The CDR3 nucleotides read TGTGCCAGCAGCTTAGGCCCGCTAGAATCCTACAATGAGCAGTTCTTC. Its translation is CASSLGPLESYNEQFF.

The chain has TRBV7-9 and TRBJ2-1, with a weak D call TRBD1 (6 bases). The CDR3 sequence is 16 residues long. V was trimmed by 5 bases and J by 2 bases, leaving 16 bases between them. CDR1 and CDR2 (germline): SEHNR, FQNEAQ (reference sequence). The CDR3 reads CASSGKGQTTYNEQFF. The DNA for the CDR3 is TGTGCCAGCAGCGGGAAAGGACAGACCACCTACAATGAGCAGTTCTTC. Full variable domain (rest looked up from reference TRBV7-9 and TRBJ2-1): DTGVSQNPRHKITKRGQNVTFRCDPISEHNRLYWYRQTLGQGPEFLTYFQNEAQLEKSRLLSDRFSAERPKGSFSTLEIQRTEQGDSAMYLCASSGKGQTTYNEQFFGPGTRLTVL.

There are a few counts of this clone. At one end the junction does not follow the germline gene, possibly because of a read error. V and J are TRBV7-7 and TRBJ2-2; D gene ambiguous. CDR3 length equals 17 residues. In germline, CDR1 is SSHAT, CDR2 FNYEAQ (reference sequence). This chain's CDR3 is CASSPLRLTGRTGELFF. CDR3 sequence (DNA): TGTGCTAGCAGCCCCTTGAGGCTAACTGGTAGGACCGGGGAGCTGTTTTTT. Full variable domain (rest looked up from reference TRBV7-7 and TRBJ2-2): GAGVSQSPRYKVTKRGQDVTLRCDPISSHATLYWYQQALGQGPEFLTYFNYEAQPDKSGLPSDRFSAERPEGSISTLTIQRTEQRDSAMYRCASSPLRLTGRTGELFFGEGSRLTVL.

CDR3 amino acids: CASSLPRQGHQPQHF. The CDR3 DNA follows: TGTGCCAGCAGCCTCCCCCGACAGGGACATCAGCCCCAGCATTTT. The gene calls are TRBV28 and TRBJ1-5, with 7 bases aligning to TRBD1. Germline V gene data show CDR1 as MDHEN and CDR2 as SYDVKM. V was pared by 6 bases and J by 5 bases, with 10 bases of the junction left unmatched. The CDR3 runs to 15 residues.

This clone has a handful of counts. The CDR3 reads CASSVGPGGDHYGYTF. The CDR3 DNA reads as TGTGCCAGCAGCGTAGGGCCAGGGGGCGATCACTATGGCTACACCTTC. V usage is TRBV9 and J usage is TRBJ1-2; 8 bases are shared with TRBD1. Germline lookup yields CDR1 SGDLS and CDR2 YYNGEE. Germline trimming cut 0 bases from V and 3 bases from J; bases unmatched to any gene: 7. The CDR3 consists of 16 residues.

Concerning this clone: One end of the junction is discordant with germline, which a read error may explain. The rearrangement joins TRBV12-3 or TRBV12-4 to TRBJ1-1, with TRBD1 matching over 7 bases. This CDR3 is 12 amino acids long. The CDR3 nucleotides read TGTGCCAGCCGTTTAGGGGGCTCTGAAGCTTTCTTT. Protein sequence: CASRLGGSEAFF.

The genes are TRBV2 and TRBJ1-1; D perhaps matches TRBD1 (6 bases). The V gene lost 7 bases and the J gene lost 11 bases, with 14 bases spanning the gap. CDR3 length equals 11 residues. Germline CDR1 is SNHLY and CDR2 is FYNNEI. The CDR3 reads CASIDRMEAFF. CDR3 nucleotides: TGTGCCAGCATCGACAGGATGGAGGCTTTCTTT.

The rearrangement joins TRBV10-2 to TRBJ1-1; 9 bases agree with TRBD1. V dropped 10 bases and J dropped 6; count of bases not matched to a gene: 9. This CDR3 comprises 13 residues. The V gene's germline CDR1 is WSHSY and CDR2 SAAADI. Written as DNA, the CDR3 is TGCGCCATCTCCGGGACAGGGCTCGCTGAAGCTTTCTTT. Translated: CAISGTGLAEAFF.